One and the same sample provided the 25 T cell receptor beta chains below, sequenced in a study of T cell repertoires in cytomegalovirus infection. Each CDR3 protein is one row after TCRdb ran MiXCR on the reads. The sample yields approximately 25,000 distinct CDR3 sequences, roughly a fifth seen once. These TCRs' antigens remain unknown. The sequences come from CD8+ T cells from cultured PBMCs, collected from culture after CMV antigen stimulation. The receptors stem from a human donor in good health (CMV status not recorded). Some clones in this sample may be carry-over from other donors' samples.

The rearrangement joins TRBV15 to TRBJ2-5; D might be TRBD1 or TRBD2, each matching 5 bases. This CDR3 is built from 17 residues. The V end was cut by 3 bases, the J end by 1 base, with 18 bases between. CDR1 is LNHNV, CDR2 YYDKDF, per germline (reference sequence). The CDR3 protein is CATSSPYESGTQETQYF. The CDR3 bases are TGTGCCACCAGCAGTCCTTATGAATCAGGGACCCAAGAGACCCAGTACTTC.

This clonotype has just a few counts. The V gene is TRBV6-5, the J gene TRBJ1-1; 7 positions agree with TRBD1. Trimming cost V 2 bases and J 6 bases; bases outside gene matches: 6. The CDR3 has 14 residues. CDR1 is MNHEY, CDR2 SVGAGI, per germline. The CDR3 here is CASSYTQQGSEAFF. The CDR3 DNA is TGTGCCAGCAGTTACACACAACAGGGGTCTGAAGCTTTCTTT.

This clonotype appeared many times. This chain links TRBV6-2 or TRBV6-3 with TRBJ2-1; 10 nucleotides match TRBD2. This CDR3 has 15 residues. CDR1 and CDR2 from the germline V gene are MNHEY and SVGEGT. V dropped 2 bases and J dropped 10; count of bases not matched to a gene: 8. CDR3 residues: CASSYGVAGGGEQFF. In DNA form, the CDR3 reads TGTGCCAGCAGTTACGGGGTAGCGGGAGGTGGCGAGCAGTTCTTC.

This clonotype has more than one count but fewer than ten. This chain uses TRBV6-1 with TRBJ1-1, with D perhaps TRBD1 (6 bases). Per germline, CDR1 MNHNS and CDR2 SASEGT. Trimming took 3 bases from V and 5 from J, leaving 10 bases between them. The CDR3 spans 13 residues. CDR3 nucleotides: TGTGCCAGCAGTGACAGGGGAGGGACTGAAGCTTTCTTT. This sequence encodes CASSDRGGTEAFF.

This chain joins TRBV7-2 and TRBJ2-7, with 14 bases matching TRBD2. The CDR3 runs 16 residues. Germline V lookup: CDR1 SGHTA, CDR2 FQGNSA. The V and J ends lost 5 bases and 7 bases, in that order; junction bases with no gene match: 10. CDR3: CASSAGLAGGSWEQYF. CDR3 in DNA: TGTGCCAGCAGCGCCGGACTAGCGGGGGGCTCTTGGGAGCAGTACTTC.

V usage is TRBV7-6 and J usage is TRBJ2-1, with 7 nucleotides matching TRBD2. V shed 3 bases, J shed 4 bases, and the junction held 9 bases outside the gene matches. Germline values: CDR1 SGHVS, CDR2 FNYEAQ. This CDR3 comprises 16 residues. The DNA of the CDR3 is TGTGCCAGCAGCTTCTCATCCGGGAGGCGATACAATGAGCAGTTCTTC. It encodes CASSFSSGRRYNEQFF.

This chain joins TRBV2 and TRBJ2-5; TRBD2 agrees at 14 bases. With V trimmed by 4 bases and J by 5 bases, 6 bases remained unmatched. CDR1 is SNHLY, CDR2 FYNNEI, per germline. This CDR3 is built from 16 residues. CDR3 region: CASSAGLAGGLETQYF. CDR3 nucleotides: TGTGCCAGCAGTGCCGGACTAGCGGGGGGCCTTGAGACCCAGTACTTC.

This clonotype occurred once. The chain uses TRBV28 and TRBJ2-7, with 16 positions matching TRBD2. The CDR3 extends over 16 amino acids. The germline CDR1 and CDR2 sequences are MDHEN and SYDVKM. V shed 3 bases, J shed 9 bases, and the junction held 8 bases outside the gene matches. The CDR3, as DNA: TGTGCCAGCAGTTTTGGAGGGACTAGCGGGAGGGCCGGGCAGTACTTC. Protein sequence: CASSFGGTSGRAGQYF.

The CDR3 DNA reads as TGTGCCACCAGCGGTAACCGTCGTGGAAGAGGTGAAAAACTGTTTTTT. Translating it yields CATSGNRRGRGEKLFF. The chain joins TRBV15 to TRBJ1-4, with D hard to call. CDR1 and CDR2 from the germline V gene are LNHNV and YYDKDF (reference sequence). This CDR3 spans 16 amino acids. V was cut by 5 bases and J by 7 bases, with 20 bases left in between.

This clonotype was counted only a few times. V is TRBV27 and J is TRBJ1-5; D possibly corresponds to TRBD2 (5 bases). The DNA end is a closer match to TRBJ2-3, so the J assignment may be wrong. CDR1 is MNHEY and CDR2 is SMNVEV in the germline V gene (reference sequence). This CDR3 region has 14 residues. In nucleotides, the CDR3 is TGTGCCAGCAGTTTAGGGTCTAGCAATCAGCCCCAGTATTTT. Residues: CASSLGSSNQPQYF.

This clonotype occurred many times. This rearrangement joins TRBV20-1 to TRBJ2-7; D is uncertain. With 3 bases removed from V and 2 bases from J, the gap between germline ends came to 11 bases. The CDR3 loop spans 13 amino acids. Germline V gives CDR1 DFQATT, CDR2 SNEGSKA (reference sequence). The CDR3 reads CSARSGETYEQYF. In DNA form, the CDR3 reads TGCAGTGCTAGGTCTGGGGAAACCTACGAGCAGTACTTC.

A few counts support this clonotype. The chain joins TRBV20-1 to TRBJ2-1; unclear D gene. Trimming cost V 5 bases and J 9 bases, with 14 bases left between them. There are 12 residues in the CDR3. The germline CDR1 and CDR2 sequences are DFQATT and SNEGSKA (reference sequence). CDR3 coding DNA: TGCAGTGCTTATACTGGTAAACTTGAGCAGTTCTTC. Protein sequence: CSAYTGKLEQFF.

V and J are TRBV27 and TRBJ2-2, with D possibly matching TRBD2 (5 bases). With 3 bases removed from V and 5 bases from J, the gap between germline ends came to 10 bases. The CDR3 covers 14 residues. In germline, CDR1 is MNHEY, CDR2 SMNVEV (reference sequence). The CDR3 here is CASSFLLGTGELFF. The CDR3 DNA is TGTGCCAGCAGTTTCCTACTAGGTACCGGGGAGCTGTTTTTT.

This clonotype was counted many times. The rearrangement links TRBV7-2 to TRBJ1-1, with D unresolved. Trimming removed 1 base at V and 3 bases at J, with 9 bases between. CDR1 is SGHTA and CDR2 is FQGNSA in the germline V gene. The CDR3 sequence is 14 residues long. The CDR3 DNA reads as TGTGCCAGCAGCTTAGGAGGAATCTACACTGAAGCTTTCTTT. As protein: CASSLGGIYTEAFF.

The chain couples TRBV27 to TRBJ2-7; 10 bases agree with TRBD1. The CDR3 contains 15 residues. Germline assignment: CDR1 MNHEY and CDR2 SMNVEV (reference sequence). The trim removed 6 bases at V and 5 bases at J, leaving 10 bases unmatched. The CDR3: CASSPHGTGVNEQYF. CDR3 bases: TGTGCCAGCAGCCCTCACGGGACAGGGGTCAACGAGCAGTACTTC.

In this sample, this clonotype turned up a few times. This rearrangement joins TRBV6-6 to TRBJ2-7; 7 positions agree with TRBD2. The CDR3 runs 13 residues. The V gene end was trimmed by 5 bases and the J gene end by 3 bases; junction bases not matched to a gene: 4. Looked up from germline, CDR1 is MNHNY and CDR2 is SVGAGI (reference sequence). CDR3 DNA: TGTGCCAGCAGTCGGAGGGAGGGCTACGAGCAGTACTTC. Its protein product is CASSRREGYEQYF.

This clonotype was counted between two and nine times. The rearrangement joins TRBV4-1 to TRBJ2-5; D may be TRBD2 (6 bases). From germline, CDR1 is MGHRA and CDR2 YSYEKL. This CDR3 contains 13 residues. V lost 5 bases, J lost 4 bases, and 11 bases lay in between. CDR3 coding DNA: TGCGCCAGCAGCGACCAGGGAGGAGAGACCCAGTACTTC. This translates into CASSDQGGETQYF.

The chain links TRBV12-3 or TRBV12-4 to TRBJ2-2, with D unclear. CDR3 length: 12 residues. Trimming removed 3 bases from V and 10 bases from J, with 9 bases in between. Written as DNA, the CDR3 is TGTGCCAGCAGTTTCAACGCGTTGGAGCTGTTTTTT. This encodes CASSFNALELFF.

This chain joins TRBV7-9 and TRBJ2-1; 7 nucleotides line up with TRBD1. The V gene's germline CDR1 is SEHNR and CDR2 FQNEAQ (reference sequence). The CDR3 extends over 16 amino acids. V lost 5 bases, J lost 8 bases, and 15 bases stayed unmatched. The DNA for the CDR3 is TGTGCCAGCAGCCCTCCCGGGGCAGGGGGAAGGGATGAGCAGTTCTTC. Its translation: CASSPPGAGGRDEQFF.

This clonotype came up a few times. This chain joins TRBV5-4 and TRBJ2-7; 9 bases line up with TRBD1. V shed 0 bases and J 4 bases; nucleotides not matched to a gene: 5. The CDR3 extends over 15 amino acids. Germline V gene lookup returns CDR1 SGHNT and CDR2 YYREEE (reference sequence). CDR3 bases: TGTGCCAGCAGCTTGGGTTGGACAGGGGTTTACGAGCAGTACTTC. Translated, it gives CASSLGWTGVYEQYF.

This clonotype was counted between two and nine times. This chain links TRBV9 with TRBJ2-3; tentative D call: TRBD2 (6 bases). The germline V and J ends were trimmed by 0 bases and 2 bases, with 19 bases remaining between them. CDR3 size: 18 residues. Per the germline V gene, CDR1 is SGDLS and CDR2 is YYNGEE. This CDR3 reads CASSVAQGLASLTDTQYF. The CDR3 DNA follows: TGTGCCAGCAGCGTAGCTCAGGGTCTAGCGAGTCTCACAGATACGCAGTATTTT.

This clonotype has more than one count but fewer than ten. The rearrangement uses TRBV4-1 and TRBJ1-2; D remains ambiguous. CDR1 is MGHRA and CDR2 is YSYEKL in the germline V gene. V lost 0 bases and J 2 bases, leaving 10 bases between the germline ends. CDR3 length equals 15 residues. As DNA, the CDR3 is TGCGCCAGCAGCCAAGATACCGGAATAAACTATGGCTACACCTTC. Translating gives CASSQDTGINYGYTF.

In the case of this clonotype: A read error may account for a junction end that differs from germline. The chain combines TRBV10-1 with TRBJ2-3; 8 bases agree with TRBD1. The CDR3 has 14 amino acids. Germline assignment: CDR1 WNHNN and CDR2 SYGVQD (reference sequence). The CDR3 region is CASSGARGPDTQYF. CDR3 DNA sequence: TGCGCCAGCAGTGGAGCCAGGGGGCCAGATACGCAGTATTTC.

This clonotype turned up a few times. V gene TRBV29-1 combines with J gene TRBJ2-3; D possibly corresponds to TRBD1 (5 bases). The V gene's germline CDR1 is SQVTM and CDR2 ANQGSEA. This CDR3 spans 15 amino acids. V was shortened by 3 bases and J by 3 bases, with 16 bases between the two germline ends. The CDR3 sequence: CSVEYVSAGTDTQYF. The CDR3 DNA reads as TGCAGCGTTGAGTATGTTTCGGCAGGGACAGATACGCAGTATTTT.

This clonotype was seen only a few times. This chain connects TRBV4-3 to TRBJ2-1; TRBD2 is a possible D gene (7 bases). The germline gives CDR1 LGHNA, CDR2 YSLEER. Trimming took 0 bases from V and 6 from J, leaving 15 bases between them. The CDR3 loop spans 16 amino acids. CDR3 in amino acids: CASSQEAGRGGNEQFF. The DNA of the CDR3 is TGCGCCAGCAGCCAAGAAGCGGGGAGAGGGGGCAATGAGCAGTTCTTC.